Following are 4 T cell receptor beta chains from one sample sequenced in a study of cytomegalovirus exposure and HLA in healthy donors (dated by TCRdb to 2016 to 2017). The library came from the immunoSEQ multiplex PCR assay. The multiplex PCR relied on a mix of 60 forward primers for TCR Vbeta segments and 13 reverse primers for TCR Jbeta segments. Held by TCRdb, this immuneACCESS table contains in-frame sequences only and omits some clones. Under half of the omission traces to an unresolved V gene where checked; the cause of the rest is unknown. The sample table records 150,000 to 250,000 clones; 70% to 85% of these occur just once. The ten largest clones add up to under 4.5% of the sample. The sample taken for sequencing was PBMCs. The receptors were gathered from a woman aged 25-40 years in good health and CMV-seropositive.

This chain links TRBV7-8 with TRBJ2-5; 7 bases are shared with TRBD1. The CDR3 has 18 residues. Germline assignment: CDR1 SGHVS and CDR2 FQNEAQ. Unmatched junction bases numbered 17, after V lost 3 bases and J lost 4 bases. This CDR3 is CASSLPGQPLDGIETQYF. The CDR3 DNA is TGTGCCAGCAGCTTGCCGGGACAGCCACTCGATGGCATAGAGACCCAGTACTTC.

This chain connects TRBV11-3 to TRBJ2-2; a weak D match, TRBD2 (5 bases). The germline V gene encodes CDR1 SGHNT and CDR2 YENEEA. V was pared by 2 bases and J by 2 bases, with 12 bases between. This CDR3 has 16 amino acids. The CDR3 sequence is CASSLQNGGNTGELFF. The CDR3 DNA reads TGTGCCAGCAGCTTACAGAACGGAGGAAACACCGGGGAGCTGTTTTTT.

The chain couples TRBV15 to TRBJ2-3, with TRBD2 matching over 12 bases. The germline gives CDR1 LNHNV, CDR2 YYDKDF (reference sequence). Trimming at V came to 0 bases and at J to 2 bases, leaving 6 bases not matched to a gene. The CDR3 sequence is 18 residues long. The CDR3 DNA reads TGTGCCACCAGCAGAGATAAACTAGCGGGGGGATACACAGATACGCAGTATTTT. Protein sequence: CATSRDKLAGGYTDTQYF.

The chain recombines TRBV21-1 with TRBJ1-1; the table's TRBD1 call for D was not verified on the DNA. TRBV21-1 is a documented pseudogene. The CDR3 extends over 15 amino acids. CDR3 sequence: CASSRRDREDTEAFF. In DNA form, the CDR3 reads TGTGCCAGCAGCCGCCGGGACAGGGAGGACACTGAAGCTTTCTTT.